The next 13 T cell receptor beta chains were all read from a single sample in a study of neurological immune-mediated disorders. MiXCR, applied by TCRdb to the 5' RACE reads, yields one record per CDR3 protein. Of roughly 50,000 distinct CDR3 sequences in the sample, roughly 13% were seen once. Time point of the sample: longitudinal time-point 3. The material sequenced was PBMCs. Every receptor here comes from a male donor with HTLV-1-associated myelopathy (HAM/TSP).

Ten or more counts support this clonotype. The rearrangement uses TRBV5-1 and TRBJ1-1, with D maybe TRBD1 (6 bases). The CDR3 is 13 residues long. From germline, CDR1 is SGHRS and CDR2 YFSETQ. Trimming took 0 bases from V and 8 from J, leaving 11 bases between them. CDR3 in DNA: TGCGCCAGCAGCTTGGAGGGGGTCTACGAAGCTTTCTTT. Protein sequence: CASSLEGVYEAFF.

CDR3 residues: CASSSQAGIFQETQYF. In DNA, the CDR3 is TGCGCCAGCAGTTCCCAAGCGGGGATCTTCCAAGAGACCCAGTACTTC. The chain uses TRBV5-1 and TRBJ2-5, with 7 bases matching TRBD2. The CDR3 is made up of 16 amino acids. Germline V gene sequence: CDR1 SGHRS, CDR2 YFSETQ. The V segment lost 5 bases and the J segment 1 base; nucleotides outside the gene matches: 11.

This clonotype was picked up many times. The chain joins TRBV6-2 or TRBV6-3 to TRBJ2-1; D remains unclear. There are 11 residues in the CDR3. In germline, CDR1 is MNHEY, CDR2 SVGEGT. V was clipped by 10 bases and J by 11 bases, with 15 bases between them. CDR3 in DNA: TGTGCCACCGGAGATGGCAGCAAGCAGTTCTTC. Translation: CATGDGSKQFF.

This clonotype came up many times. V and J are TRBV20-1 and TRBJ1-2; no definite D call. The length of the CDR3 is 12 residues. Trimming stripped 2 bases from V and 3 bases from J, with 7 bases between. Per germline, CDR1 DFQATT and CDR2 SNEGSKA (reference sequence). This chain's CDR3 is CSARWGDYGYTF. CDR3 coding DNA: TGCAGTGCTAGATGGGGAGACTATGGCTACACCTTC.

This clonotype has at least ten counts. This sequence joins TRBV3-2 and TRBJ2-3; the table's D call, TRBD1, was not checked against the DNA. TRBV3-2 is labeled a pseudogene. This CDR3 has 20 residues. CDR3 in amino acids: CASSQEKRAATGTETDTQYF. The CDR3, as DNA: TGTGCCAGCAGCCAAGAGAAAAGAGCGGCGACAGGGACAGAGACAGATACGCAGTATTTT.

This clonotype has a count of ten or more. The rearrangement links TRBV7-2 to TRBJ1-1; D call uncertain. The V gene's germline CDR1 is SGHTA and CDR2 FQGNSA. This CDR3 is 14 amino acids long. V shed 2 bases and J shed 4 bases, with 11 bases lying between them. The CDR3 coding sequence is TGTGCCAGCAGCTTATGGGGATACGCCACTGAAGCTTTCTTT. Amino acid sequence: CASSLWGYATEAFF.

By frequency in the sample, this clonotype is medium-sized. J is TRBJ1-5 and V is TRBV20-1; 7 bases agree with TRBD1. Unmatched junction bases numbered 3, after V lost 2 bases and J lost 2 bases. CDR1 is DFQATT and CDR2 is SNEGSKA in the germline V gene (reference sequence). This CDR3 region has 14 residues. CDR3 amino acids: CSARSGTGNQPQHF. CDR3 nucleotide sequence: TGCAGTGCTAGATCCGGGACAGGCAATCAGCCCCAGCATTTT.

This clonotype has at least ten counts. The chain recombines TRBV9 with TRBJ2-3; 10 bases line up with TRBD2. Germline loops: CDR1 SGDLS, CDR2 YYNGEE. The CDR3 sequence is 13 residues long. J was trimmed by 6 bases and V by 4 bases; bases with no gene match: 2. CDR3 in amino acids: CASSLSGGDTQYF. CDR3 bases: TGTGCCAGCAGCCTTAGCGGGGGGGATACGCAGTATTTT. Variable domain in full (rest from reference TRBV9 and TRBJ2-3): DSGVTQTPKHLITATGQRVTLRCSPRSGDLSVYWYQQSLDQGLQFLIQYYNGEERAKGNILERFSAQQFPDLHSELNLSSLELGDSALYFCASSLSGGDTQYFGPGTRLTVL.

There are many counts of this clonotype. V usage is TRBV20-1 and J usage is TRBJ2-1; 12 bases map to TRBD2. V lost 5 bases to trimming and J lost 5 bases; unmatched junction nucleotides: 4. CDR3 length equals 14 residues. CDR1 is DFQATT and CDR2 is SNEGSKA in the germline V gene (reference sequence). The CDR3 nucleotides are TGCAGTGCTCCACCTAGCGGGGGGGACAATGAGCAGTTCTTC. Protein: CSAPPSGGDNEQFF.

This clonotype was seen repeatedly, ten times or more. The chain links TRBV12-3 or TRBV12-4 to TRBJ2-3; 9 bases are shared with TRBD2. V lost 1 base and J lost 3; bases outside the gene matches: 2. The CDR3 is 15 amino acids. The CDR3 nucleotides are TGTGCCAGCAGTTTAGGTCTAGCGGGGACAGATACGCAGTATTTT. Translating it yields CASSLGLAGTDTQYF.

V is TRBV7-9 and J is TRBJ1-2; no clear D. V lost 4 bases, J lost 3 bases, and 12 bases lay in between. This CDR3 is built from 14 residues. Germline CDR1 is SEHNR and CDR2 is FQNEAQ (reference sequence). The CDR3: CASSSSSVYYGYTF. The CDR3 nucleotides read TGTGCCAGCAGCTCTTCCTCGGTGTACTATGGCTACACCTTC.

A note on this clonotype: A clone one base away is much larger, so this may be a read error. The chain has TRBV20-1 and TRBJ1-4; D gene unclear. Germline V gives CDR1 DFQATT, CDR2 SNEGSKA (reference sequence). CDR3 size: 12 residues. V shed 5 bases and J shed 6 bases, with 10 bases lying between them. Written as DNA, the CDR3 is TGCAGTGCTCACAGAGGCGATGAAAAACTGTTTTTT. This codes for CSAHRGDEKLFF.

This clonotype has at least ten counts. The chain joins TRBV12-3 or TRBV12-4 to TRBJ2-3; 8 bases map to TRBD2. V gave up 3 bases and J gave up 5 bases; unmatched junction bases: 7. The length of the CDR3 is 15 residues. The CDR3 here is CASSFSAGEGDTQYF. CDR3 nucleotide sequence: TGTGCCAGCAGTTTTTCAGCGGGGGAGGGAGATACGCAGTATTTT.